The 27 T cell receptor beta chains below come from one sample, sequenced in a study of post-analysis software for immune sequencing data. Unique-molecular-identifier-tagged TCR beta cDNA libraries were used. TCRdb itself ran the PCR reads through MiXCR, one entry per CDR3 protein. The data show about 400,000 distinct CDR3 sequences, with around 33% seen just once and about an eighth held by the top ten. Regarding the study as a whole: When patients were compared with controls, about five TRBV segments were more frequent, TRBV5-6, TRBV5-1 and TRBV20-1 among them.

The antigens for these receptors are not known. The specimen was blood. These receptors came from a girl between 5 and 17 years old with multiple sclerosis.

In its sample, this clonotype was seen a few times. The chain couples TRBV7-2 to TRBJ2-3; tentatively, D is TRBD2 (6 bases). Trimming removed 11 bases from V and 0 bases from J, with 12 bases in between. The length of the CDR3 is 13 residues. Germline V lookup: CDR1 SGHTA, CDR2 FQGNSA. The CDR3 DNA sequence: TGTGCCCTGGGGGGAGAAAGCACAGATACGCAGTATTTT. It yields the protein CALGGESTDTQYF.

This sequence joins TRBV15 and TRBJ2-4, with TRBD1 matching 7 bases. This CDR3 comprises 11 residues. V shed 5 bases, J shed 13 bases, and the junction held 5 bases outside the gene matches. Germline V CDR1 and CDR2: LNHNV, YYDKDF (reference sequence). CDR3 coding DNA: TGTGCCACCAGCCTCGGACAGGAGCAGTACTTC. Amino acids: CATSLGQEQYF. Using reference TRBV15 and TRBJ2-4 for the parts outside the CDR3, the full variable domain is DAMVIQNPRYQVTQFGKPVTLSCSQTLNHNVMYWYQQKSSQAPKLLFHYYDKDFNNEADTPDNFQSRRPNTSFCFLDIRSPGLGDTAMYLCATSLGQEQYFGAGTRLSVL.

This clonotype has just a few counts. CDR3 region: CASSQGWSYDEQFF. The CDR3 DNA reads TGCGCCAGCAGCCAAGGTTGGTCTTACGATGAGCAGTTCTTC. J is TRBJ2-1 and V is TRBV4-3; D gene uncertain. V lost 1 base and J 8 bases, leaving 12 bases between the germline ends. There are 14 residues in the CDR3. From germline, CDR1 is LGHNA and CDR2 YSLEER.

V is TRBV12-3 or TRBV12-4 and J is TRBJ1-6; D not resolved. V lost 4 bases, J lost 7 bases, and 8 bases lay in between. The CDR3 is made up of 13 amino acids. The CDR3: CASSSLGNSPLHF. CDR3 bases: TGTGCCAGCAGTTCCCTAGGGAATTCACCCCTCCACTTT.

This clonotype has more than one count but fewer than ten. For the CDR3, the DNA is TGTGCCAGCAGCCCCGGAAACCAGGGTAGGAACGAGCAGTACTTC. Its protein product is CASSPGNQGRNEQYF. The rearrangement joins TRBV7-9 to TRBJ2-5, with D perhaps TRBD1 (5 bases). The J call could be wrong; TRBJ2-7 is a better fit for the DNA end. This CDR3 spans 15 amino acids. From germline, CDR1 is SEHNR and CDR2 FQNEAQ (reference sequence).

This rearrangement joins TRBV12-3 or TRBV12-4 to TRBJ2-1; a weak D match, TRBD2 (7 bases). CDR3 size: 14 residues. Trimming took off 8 bases at V and 2 bases at J, with 13 bases between the two ends. CDR3: CASLGGGPYNEQFF. The CDR3 coding sequence is TGTGCCAGCCTAGGGGGGGGCCCCTACAATGAGCAGTTCTTC.

This clonotype was detected a few times. This chain uses TRBV9 with TRBJ2-5; TRBD1 aligns across 7 bases. The CDR3 sequence is 14 residues long. The V and J ends lost 4 bases and 5 bases, in that order; junction bases with no gene match: 8. Germline loops: CDR1 SGDLS, CDR2 YYNGEE. The CDR3 DNA follows: TGTGCCAGCAGCACAACAGGGGCTCGGGAGACCCAGTACTTC. As protein: CASSTTGARETQYF.

J is TRBJ1-1 and V is TRBV19; D unclear. Germline V gives CDR1 LNHDA, CDR2 SQIVND (reference sequence). V lost 8 bases, J lost 1 base, and 11 bases lay in between. The CDR3 runs 13 residues. The CDR3 sequence: CASDSRENTEAFF. Here the CDR3 DNA reads TGTGCCAGTGATTCGAGGGAGAACACTGAAGCTTTCTTT.

The chain joins TRBV28 to TRBJ1-1; TRBD1 agrees at 7 bases. With V trimmed by 3 bases and J by 4 bases, 17 bases remained unmatched. The CDR3 loop spans 18 amino acids. Germline V CDR1 and CDR2: MDHEN, SYDVKM. The chain's CDR3 is CASSFLISIRGKGTEAFF. The CDR3 DNA follows: TGTGCCAGCAGTTTCCTAATATCCATCAGGGGGAAGGGCACTGAAGCTTTCTTT.

The CDR3 sequence: CASGTTPNTGELFF. The CDR3 DNA follows: TGTGCCAGCGGGACAACCCCGAACACCGGGGAGCTGTTTTTT. The V call is TRBV7-9, the J call TRBJ2-2, with D possibly TRBD1 on 6 matching bases. This CDR3 comprises 14 residues. CDR1 is SEHNR, CDR2 FQNEAQ, per germline (reference sequence). V was cut by 8 bases and J by 0 bases, with 10 bases left in between.

This clonotype was counted a few times. The rearrangement links TRBV5-1 to TRBJ2-1; TRBD1 matches at 8 bases. Per the germline V gene, CDR1 is SGHRS and CDR2 is YFSETQ. Losses at the gene ends were 4 bases for V and 5 bases for J; bases not matched to a gene: 5. The length of the CDR3 is 14 residues. The CDR3 is CASSSQGANNEQFF. As DNA, the CDR3 is TGCGCCAGCAGCAGTCAGGGGGCAAACAATGAGCAGTTCTTC.

This clonotype showed up many times. The chain has TRBV5-1 and TRBJ1-2; TRBD1 matches 7 bases. Germline trimming cut 4 bases from V and 2 bases from J; bases unmatched to any gene: 8. Germline assignment: CDR1 SGHRS and CDR2 YFSETQ. CDR3 size: 15 residues. DNA of the CDR3: TGCGCCAGCAGCGGAAGCACAGGGGAGAACTATGGCTACACCTTC. Translated: CASSGSTGENYGYTF.

The V and J genes are TRBV7-2 and TRBJ2-3; possibly TRBD1 or TRBD2 for D (5 bases each). This CDR3 is 14 amino acids long. Germline values: CDR1 SGHTA, CDR2 FQGNSA. V was shortened by 5 bases and J by 4 bases, with 13 bases between the two germline ends. The CDR3 coding sequence is TGTGCCAGCAGCCTCCGGGACCACTCAGATACGCAGTATTTT. It yields the protein CASSLRDHSDTQYF.

The CDR3 region is CASSQGIAGRQETQYF. Written as DNA, the CDR3 is TGTGCCAGCAGTCAGGGGATAGCGGGACGGCAAGAGACCCAGTACTTC. V gene TRBV2 combines with J gene TRBJ2-5, with TRBD2 identical over 8 bases. The junction had 10 bases not matched to a gene; V was cut back by 5 bases and J by 2 bases. Germline V gene lookup returns CDR1 SNHLY and CDR2 FYNNEI. The CDR3 consists of 16 residues.

CDR3 bases: TGTGCCAGTGGAAATCAGGGCTTGAACACTGAAGCTTTCTTT. Translation gives CASGNQGLNTEAFF. V and J are TRBV6-6 and TRBJ1-1, with D tentatively TRBD1 (5 bases). V was clipped by 9 bases and J by 0 bases, with 14 bases between them. Germline assignment: CDR1 MNHNY and CDR2 SVGAGI (reference sequence). The CDR3 consists of 14 residues.

V usage is TRBV27 and J usage is TRBJ2-3, with D unresolved. Germline CDR1 reads MNHEY; CDR2 reads SMNVEV (reference sequence). The CDR3 covers 15 residues. V gave up 4 bases and J gave up 0 bases, with 11 bases separating them. In DNA, the CDR3 is TGTGCCAGCAGTTCCCCGACAACTAGCACAGATACGCAGTATTTT. This encodes CASSSPTTSTDTQYF.

V usage is TRBV5-6 and J usage is TRBJ2-5; either TRBD1 or TRBD2 may supply D (5 bases each). The CDR3 totals 16 residues. The V gene lost 4 bases and the J gene lost 5 bases, with 21 bases spanning the gap. Germline assignment: CDR1 SGHDT and CDR2 YYEEEE. The CDR3 region is CASSPSTTRGAETQYF. CDR3 bases: TGTGCCAGCAGCCCAAGTACCACGAGAGGGGCGGAGACCCAGTACTTC. Variable domain in full (rest from reference TRBV5-6 and TRBJ2-5): DAGVTQSPTHLIKTRGQQVTLRCSPKSGHDTVSWYQQALGQGPQFIFQYYEEEERQRGNFPDRFSGHQFPNYSSELNVNALLLGDSALYLCASSPSTTRGAETQYFGPGTRLLVL.

The V call is TRBV7-9, the J call TRBJ1-2; maybe TRBD1 (6 bases). The germline gives CDR1 SEHNR, CDR2 FQNEAQ (reference sequence). The CDR3 has 15 amino acids. V lost 1 base, J lost 1 base, and 10 bases lay in between. CDR3 sequence reads: CASSLGTENNYGYTF. CDR3 nucleotide sequence: TGTGCCAGCAGCTTAGGGACAGAGAATAACTATGGCTACACCTTC.

This clonotype was found a few times. The rearrangement links TRBV9 to TRBJ2-7; possibly TRBD2 for D (6 bases). CDR1 is SGDLS and CDR2 is YYNGEE in the germline V gene. The V end lost 2 bases, the J end lost 1 base, and 13 bases lay between the germline ends. The CDR3 loop spans 15 amino acids. This CDR3 is CASSVGERASYEQYF. The CDR3 region has the DNA TGTGCCAGCAGCGTCGGGGAGCGGGCTTCCTACGAGCAGTACTTC.

This clonotype has a handful of counts. The rearrangement links TRBV19 to TRBJ1-2, with D possibly matching TRBD1 (5 bases). The germline gives CDR1 LNHDA, CDR2 SQIVND (reference sequence). Trimming stripped 5 bases from V and 4 bases from J, with 14 bases between. The CDR3 covers 14 residues. This CDR3 is CASSLWDEPYGYTF. The CDR3 DNA reads TGTGCCAGTAGTCTATGGGACGAACCCTATGGCTACACCTTC.

This clonotype occurred a few times. The chain has TRBV24-1 and TRBJ1-6; possibly TRBD1 for D (5 bases). The germline V and J ends were trimmed by 9 bases and 7 bases, with 18 bases remaining between them. The V gene's germline CDR1 is KGHDR and CDR2 SFDVKD. The CDR3 totals 15 residues. The CDR3 reads CATELTRQKNSPLHF. CDR3 DNA: TGTGCCACCGAACTTACTCGACAGAAGAATTCACCCCTCCACTTT.

The V and J genes are TRBV5-5 and TRBJ1-2; TRBD1 aligns across 10 bases. CDR1 SGHKS and CDR2 YYEKEE come from the germline V gene (reference sequence). CDR3 size: 14 residues. The V and J ends lost 3 bases and 7 bases, in that order; junction bases with no gene match: 6. Here the CDR3 DNA reads TGTGCCAGCAGCTGGGGGGGACAGGGGCTTGGCTACACCTTC. Its translation: CASSWGGQGLGYTF. The full variable domain, completed using reference TRBV5-5 and TRBJ1-2, is DAGVTQSPTHLIKTRGQQVTLRCSPISGHKSVSWYQQVLGQGPQFIFQYYEKEERGRGNFPDRFSARQFPNYSSELNVNALLLGDSALYLCASSWGGQGLGYTFGSGTRLTVV.

Only a few counts were recorded for this clonotype. The junction and the germline gene differ at one end; a read error may be behind it. V usage is TRBV7-7 and J usage is TRBJ2-1; D gene uncertain. Germline V CDR1 and CDR2: SSHAT, FNYEAQ (reference sequence). This CDR3 has 13 amino acids. In DNA form, the CDR3 reads TGTGCTAGCAGCTCCCAATTGGGCTATGAGCAGTTCTTC. Its protein product is CASSSQLGYEQFF.

Concerning this clonotype: Given the absence of the conserved phenylalanine or tryptophan at the CDR3 end, a read error is likely. The chain combines TRBV6-5 with TRBJ2-5; TRBD1 or TRBD2 may be the D gene (5 bases each). Trimming took off 0 bases at V and 0 bases at J, with 11 bases between the two ends. There are 16 residues in the CDR3. The germline V gene has CDR1 MNHEY and CDR2 SVGAGI. The CDR3, as DNA: TGTGCCAGCAGTTACTCTCTGGGACCGTACCAAGAGACCCAGTACTGC. Protein sequence: CASSYSLGPYQETQYC.

J is TRBJ2-3 and V is TRBV7-2; the D is unclear. V dropped 2 bases and J dropped 2 bases, with 11 bases sitting between them. This CDR3 has 15 amino acids. Germline V CDR1 and CDR2: SGHTA, FQGNSA. The CDR3 here is CASSLMSITTDTQYF. The CDR3 DNA reads as TGTGCCAGCAGCTTAATGTCAATTACCACAGATACGCAGTATTTT.

On this clonotype: One end of the junction does not line up with germline, which may come from a read error. The rearrangement links TRBV4-1 to TRBJ1-5, with TRBD1 matching over 7 bases. The CDR3 sequence is 14 residues long. Per the germline V gene, CDR1 is MGHRA and CDR2 is YSYEKL. The CDR3 spells CASSPQQGSQPRHF. The CDR3 nucleotides read TGCGCCAGCAGCCCACAACAGGGGAGCCAGCCCCGGCATTTT.

This clonotype was counted a few times. The chain joins TRBV7-6 to TRBJ2-5; 10 bases map to TRBD2. This CDR3 is 16 amino acids long. Germline V gene lookup returns CDR1 SGHVS and CDR2 FNYEAQ. Trimming removed 5 bases from V and 4 bases from J; junction bases left unmatched: 10. The CDR3 sequence is CASSPKAGGPSETQYF. The CDR3 coding sequence is TGTGCCAGCAGCCCTAAAGCGGGGGGGCCTTCAGAGACCCAGTACTTC.